A single TCR beta chain is shown here with its context. The antigen is unknown. Germline V gene data show CDR1 as SQVTM and CDR2 as ANQGSEA. Deletions cut 0 bases from V and 4 bases from J, with 3 bases between. This CDR3 comprises 11 residues. This sample is drawn from a study of Ad26.COV2.S vaccination and SARS-CoV-2 variants. Study-level points and caveats: Assessments of TCR breadth and depth may have underestimated the total T cell responses.

Data came from immunoSEQ multiplex PCR; TCRdb stores just in-frame clones and leaves some out. The repertoire consists of about 6,800 clones, with about 83% occurring once and the leading ten covering roughly 30%. The sample in question was peripheral blood, obtained after recovery from COVID-19. The clonotype comes from a human donor who had recovered from COVID-19. The gene calls are TRBV29-1 and TRBJ1-2; no definite D call. CDR3 DNA: TGCAGCGTTGAAGAAACCTATGGCTACACCTTC. Translation gives CSVEETYGYTF.